This TCR beta chain is from a study of response to subunit inactivated influenza vaccine. Findings of the study overall: It was suggested by the authors that few new T cells are recruited by each seasonal influenza vaccination.

A single record per CDR3 protein comes from TCRdb applying MiXCR to the RT-PCR reads. The table shows about 240,000 distinct CDR3 sequences, with approximately 12% occurring only once. This clonotype was picked up a small number of times. Its antigen is still unknown. The CDR3 has 15 residues. With 4 bases removed from V and 3 bases from J, the gap between germline ends came to 13 bases. Per germline, CDR1 SGHDT and CDR2 YYEEEE. The input for sequencing was non-naive T cells sorted from PBMCs, taken 14 to 15 days before vaccination. The sequence was obtained from a man aged 50 to 59 who received an inactivated influenza vaccine. The rearrangement joins TRBV5-6 to TRBJ2-2; no clear D. CDR3 amino acids: CASSALPRDTGELFF. Written as DNA, the CDR3 is TGTGCCAGCAGCGCACTACCACGAGACACCGGGGAGCTGTTTTTT.